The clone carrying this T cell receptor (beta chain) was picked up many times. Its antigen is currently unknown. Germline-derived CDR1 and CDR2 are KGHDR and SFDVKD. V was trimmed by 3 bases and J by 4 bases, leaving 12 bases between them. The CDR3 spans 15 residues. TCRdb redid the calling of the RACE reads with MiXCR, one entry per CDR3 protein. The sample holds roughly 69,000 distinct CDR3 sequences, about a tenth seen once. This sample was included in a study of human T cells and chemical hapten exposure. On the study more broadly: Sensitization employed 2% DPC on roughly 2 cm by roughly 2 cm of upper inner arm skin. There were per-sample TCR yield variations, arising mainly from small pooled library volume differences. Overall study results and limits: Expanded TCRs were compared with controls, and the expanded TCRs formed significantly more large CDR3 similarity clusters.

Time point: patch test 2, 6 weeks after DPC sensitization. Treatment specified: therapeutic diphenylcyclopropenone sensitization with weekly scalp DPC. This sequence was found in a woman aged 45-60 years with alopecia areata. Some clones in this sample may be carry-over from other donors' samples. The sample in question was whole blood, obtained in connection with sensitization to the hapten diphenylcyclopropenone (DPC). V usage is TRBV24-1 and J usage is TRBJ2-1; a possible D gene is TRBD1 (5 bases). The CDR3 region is CATSDTGSGYNEQFF. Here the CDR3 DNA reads TGTGCCACCAGTGATACAGGTTCAGGGTACAATGAGCAGTTCTTC.